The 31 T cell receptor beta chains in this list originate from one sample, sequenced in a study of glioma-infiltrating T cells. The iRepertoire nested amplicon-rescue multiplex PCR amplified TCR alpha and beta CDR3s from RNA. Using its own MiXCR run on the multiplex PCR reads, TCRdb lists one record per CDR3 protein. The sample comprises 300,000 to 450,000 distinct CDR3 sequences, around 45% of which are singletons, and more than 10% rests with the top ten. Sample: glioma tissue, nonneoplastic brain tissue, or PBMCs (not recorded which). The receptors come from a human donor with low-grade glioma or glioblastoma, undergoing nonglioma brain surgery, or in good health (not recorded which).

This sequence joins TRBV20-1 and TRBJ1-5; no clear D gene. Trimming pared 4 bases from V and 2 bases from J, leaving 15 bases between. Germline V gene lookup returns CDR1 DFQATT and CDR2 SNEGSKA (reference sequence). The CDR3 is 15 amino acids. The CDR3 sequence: CSATRQVNGNQPQHF. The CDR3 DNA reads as TGCAGTGCTACAAGACAAGTGAATGGCAATCAGCCCCAGCATTTT.

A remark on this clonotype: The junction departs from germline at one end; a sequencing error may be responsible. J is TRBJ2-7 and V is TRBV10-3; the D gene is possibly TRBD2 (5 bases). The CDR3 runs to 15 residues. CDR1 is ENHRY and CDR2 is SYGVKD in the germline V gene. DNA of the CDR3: TGTGCCATCGGTGAGTTCCAACTTGCGGGCTACGAGCAGTACTTC. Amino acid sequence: CAIGEFQLAGYEQYF.

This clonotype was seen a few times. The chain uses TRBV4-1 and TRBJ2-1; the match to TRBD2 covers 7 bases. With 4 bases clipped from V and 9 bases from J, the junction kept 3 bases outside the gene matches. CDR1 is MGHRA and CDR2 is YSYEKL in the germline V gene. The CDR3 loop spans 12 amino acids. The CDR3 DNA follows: TGCGCCAGCAGCCCTGGCGGGAGTGAGCAGTTCTTC. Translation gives CASSPGGSEQFF.

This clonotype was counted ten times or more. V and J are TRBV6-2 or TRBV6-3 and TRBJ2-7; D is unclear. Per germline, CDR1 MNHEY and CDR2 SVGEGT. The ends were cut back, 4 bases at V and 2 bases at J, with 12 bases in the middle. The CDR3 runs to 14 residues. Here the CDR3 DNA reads TGTGCCAGCAGTTTGGGCGGCGGAGCCTACGAGCAGTACTTC. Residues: CASSLGGGAYEQYF.

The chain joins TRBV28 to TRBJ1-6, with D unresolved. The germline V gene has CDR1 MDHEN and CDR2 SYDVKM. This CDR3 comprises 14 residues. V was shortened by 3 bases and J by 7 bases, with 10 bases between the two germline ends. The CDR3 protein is CASSLTTVNSPLHF. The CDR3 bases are TGTGCCAGCAGTTTGACTACAGTCAATTCACCCCTCCACTTT. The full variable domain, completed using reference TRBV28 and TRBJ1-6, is DVKVTQSSRYLVKRTGEKVFLECVQDMDHENMFWYRQDPGLGLRLIYFSYDVKMKEKGDIPEGYSVSREKKERFSLILESASTNQTSMYLCASSLTTVNSPLHFGNGTRLTVT.

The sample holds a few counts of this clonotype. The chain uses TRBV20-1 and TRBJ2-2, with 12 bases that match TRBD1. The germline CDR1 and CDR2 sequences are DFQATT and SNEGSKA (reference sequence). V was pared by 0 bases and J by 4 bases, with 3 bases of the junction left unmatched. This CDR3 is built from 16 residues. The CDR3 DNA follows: TGCAGTGCTAGAGACCCGGGACAGGGGGCCACCGGGGAGCTGTTTTTT. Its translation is CSARDPGQGATGELFF.

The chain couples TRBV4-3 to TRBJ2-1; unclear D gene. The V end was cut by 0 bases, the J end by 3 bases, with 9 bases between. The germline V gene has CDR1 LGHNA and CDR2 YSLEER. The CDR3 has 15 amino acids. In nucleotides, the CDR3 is TGCGCCAGCAGCCAAGATGGCTCCCTCTACAATGAGCAGTTCTTC. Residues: CASSQDGSLYNEQFF.

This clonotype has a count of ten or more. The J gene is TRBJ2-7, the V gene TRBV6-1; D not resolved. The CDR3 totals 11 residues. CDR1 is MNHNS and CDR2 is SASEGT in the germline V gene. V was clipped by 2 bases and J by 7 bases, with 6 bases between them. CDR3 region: CASSEWSEQYF. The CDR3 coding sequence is TGTGCCAGCAGTGAATGGAGTGAGCAGTACTTC.

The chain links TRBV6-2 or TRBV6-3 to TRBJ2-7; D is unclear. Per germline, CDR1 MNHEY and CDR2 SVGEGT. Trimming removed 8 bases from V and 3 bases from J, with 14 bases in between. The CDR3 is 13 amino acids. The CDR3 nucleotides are TGTGCCAGCCGGGCGAGGTGGCGCTACGAGCAGTACTTC. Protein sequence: CASRARWRYEQYF.

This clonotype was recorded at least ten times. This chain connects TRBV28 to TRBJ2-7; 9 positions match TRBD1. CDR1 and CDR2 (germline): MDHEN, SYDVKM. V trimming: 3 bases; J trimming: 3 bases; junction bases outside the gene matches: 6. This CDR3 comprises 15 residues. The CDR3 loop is CASSFTRDRVYEQYF. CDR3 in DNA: TGTGCCAGCAGTTTTACTCGGGACAGGGTCTACGAGCAGTACTTC.

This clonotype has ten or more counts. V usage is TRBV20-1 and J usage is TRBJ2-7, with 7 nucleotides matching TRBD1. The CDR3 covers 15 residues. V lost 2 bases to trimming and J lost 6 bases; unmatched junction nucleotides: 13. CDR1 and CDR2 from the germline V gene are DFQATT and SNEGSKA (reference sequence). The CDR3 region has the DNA TGCAGTGCTAGAAGTCGGAGAACAGGGGTAGGCGAGCAGTACTTC. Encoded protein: CSARSRRTGVGEQYF.

The CDR3 coding sequence is TGTGCCAGCAGCGTAGGATTGTGGCAGGGTGGCGGCTACACCTTC. The encoded protein is CASSVGLWQGGGYTF. The J gene is TRBJ1-2, the V gene TRBV9; possible D gene TRBD1, 5 bases. Germline values: CDR1 SGDLS, CDR2 YYNGEE. Deletions cut 0 bases from V and 8 bases from J, with 17 bases between. The CDR3 length is 15 residues.

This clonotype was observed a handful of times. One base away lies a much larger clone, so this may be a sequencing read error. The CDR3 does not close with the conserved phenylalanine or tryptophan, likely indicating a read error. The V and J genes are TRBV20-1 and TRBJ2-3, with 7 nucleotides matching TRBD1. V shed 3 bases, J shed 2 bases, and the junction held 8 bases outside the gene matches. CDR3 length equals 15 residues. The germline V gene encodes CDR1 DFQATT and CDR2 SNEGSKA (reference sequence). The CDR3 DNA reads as TGCAGTGCTAGCCGAGGGGGCCAATTCACAGATACGCAGTATCTT. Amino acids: CSASRGGQFTDTQYL.

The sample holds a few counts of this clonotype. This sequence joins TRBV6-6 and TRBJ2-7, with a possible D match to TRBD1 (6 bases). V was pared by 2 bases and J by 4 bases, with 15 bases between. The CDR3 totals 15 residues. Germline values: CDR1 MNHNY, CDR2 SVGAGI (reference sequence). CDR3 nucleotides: TGTGCCAGCAGTTACCCCCTGCAGGGGCGGTACGAGCAGTACTTC. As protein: CASSYPLQGRYEQYF.

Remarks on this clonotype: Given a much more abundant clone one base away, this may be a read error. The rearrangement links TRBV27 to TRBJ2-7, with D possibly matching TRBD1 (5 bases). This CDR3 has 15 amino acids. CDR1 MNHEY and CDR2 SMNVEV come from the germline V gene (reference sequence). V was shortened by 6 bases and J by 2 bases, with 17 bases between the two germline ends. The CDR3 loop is CASRPQGSSAYEQYF. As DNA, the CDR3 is TGTGCCAGCAGGCCCCAGGGTAGCTCGGCCTACGAGCAGTACTTC.

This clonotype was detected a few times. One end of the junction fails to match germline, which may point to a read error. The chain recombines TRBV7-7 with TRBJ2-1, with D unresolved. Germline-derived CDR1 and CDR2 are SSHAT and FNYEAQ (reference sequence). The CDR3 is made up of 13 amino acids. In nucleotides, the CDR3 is TGTGCTAGCAGCTTATTACTTAGGGATGAGCAGTTCTTC. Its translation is CASSLLLRDEQFF.

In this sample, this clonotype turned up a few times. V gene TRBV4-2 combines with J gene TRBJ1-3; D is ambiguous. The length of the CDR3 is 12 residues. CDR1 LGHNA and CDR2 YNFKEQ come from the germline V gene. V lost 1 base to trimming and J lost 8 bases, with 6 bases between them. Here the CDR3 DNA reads TGTGCCAGCAGCCAAGGCGGTGACACCATATATTTT. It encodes CASSQGGDTIYF.

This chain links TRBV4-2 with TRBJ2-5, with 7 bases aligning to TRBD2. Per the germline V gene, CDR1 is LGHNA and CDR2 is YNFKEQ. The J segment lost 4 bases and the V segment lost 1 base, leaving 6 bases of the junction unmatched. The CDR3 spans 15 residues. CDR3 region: CASSQGEGPRETQYF. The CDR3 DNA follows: TGTGCCAGCAGCCAAGGGGAGGGGCCCCGAGAGACCCAGTACTTC.

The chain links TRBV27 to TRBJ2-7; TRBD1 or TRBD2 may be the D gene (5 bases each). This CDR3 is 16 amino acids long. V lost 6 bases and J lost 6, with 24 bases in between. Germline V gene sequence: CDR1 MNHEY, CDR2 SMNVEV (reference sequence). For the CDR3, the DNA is TGTGCCAGCAGACCCATCTTAGGGGAGCTCCCCGGCGAGCAGTACTTC. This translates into CASRPILGELPGEQYF.

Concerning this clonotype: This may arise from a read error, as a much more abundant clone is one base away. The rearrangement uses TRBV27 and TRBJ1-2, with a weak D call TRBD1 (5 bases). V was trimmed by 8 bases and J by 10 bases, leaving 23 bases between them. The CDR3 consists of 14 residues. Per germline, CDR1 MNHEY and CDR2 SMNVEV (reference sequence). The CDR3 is CASGGLTGYAVYTF. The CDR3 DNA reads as TGTGCCAGCGGGGGACTGACGGGCTATGCCGTCTACACCTTC.

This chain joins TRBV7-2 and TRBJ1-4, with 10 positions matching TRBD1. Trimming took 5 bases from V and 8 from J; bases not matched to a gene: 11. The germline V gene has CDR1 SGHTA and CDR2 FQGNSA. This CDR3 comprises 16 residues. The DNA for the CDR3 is TGTGCCAGCAGCCTCCAGATGGGGACAGGGGACGAAAAACTGTTTTTT. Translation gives CASSLQMGTGDEKLFF. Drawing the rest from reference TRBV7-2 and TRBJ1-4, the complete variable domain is GAGVSQSPSNKVTEKGKDVELRCDPISGHTALYWYRQSLGQGLEFLIYFQGNSAPDKSGLPSDRFSAERTGGSVSTLTIQRTQQEDSAVYLCASSLQMGTGDEKLFFGSGTQLSVL.

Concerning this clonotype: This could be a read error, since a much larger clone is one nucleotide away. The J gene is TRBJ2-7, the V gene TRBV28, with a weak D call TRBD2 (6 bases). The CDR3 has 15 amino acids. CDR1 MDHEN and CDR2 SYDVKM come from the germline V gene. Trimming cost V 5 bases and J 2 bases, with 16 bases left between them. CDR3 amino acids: CASSGSSVMTYEQYF. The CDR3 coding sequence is TGTGCCAGCAGTGGGTCTAGCGTGATGACCTACGAGCAGTACTTC.

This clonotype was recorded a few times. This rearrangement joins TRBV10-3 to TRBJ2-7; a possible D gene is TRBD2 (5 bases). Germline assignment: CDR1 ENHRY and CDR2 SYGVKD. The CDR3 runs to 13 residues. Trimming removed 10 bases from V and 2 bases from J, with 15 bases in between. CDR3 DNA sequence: TGTGCCAGCTTAGCGCACAACGCCTACGAGCAGTACTTC. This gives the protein CASLAHNAYEQYF.

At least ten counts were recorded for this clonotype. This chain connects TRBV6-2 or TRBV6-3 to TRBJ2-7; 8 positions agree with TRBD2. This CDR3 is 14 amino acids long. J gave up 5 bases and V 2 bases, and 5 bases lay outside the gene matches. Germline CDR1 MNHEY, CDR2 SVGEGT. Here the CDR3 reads CASSYQAGEDEQYF. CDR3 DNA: TGTGCCAGCAGTTACCAAGCGGGAGAGGACGAGCAGTACTTC.

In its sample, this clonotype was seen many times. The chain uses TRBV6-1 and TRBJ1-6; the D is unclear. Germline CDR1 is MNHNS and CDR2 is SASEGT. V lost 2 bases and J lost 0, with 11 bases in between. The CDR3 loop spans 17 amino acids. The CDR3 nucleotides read TGTGCCAGCAGTGAACGTGGAAGCGGCTCCTATAATTCACCCCTCCACTTT. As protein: CASSERGSGSYNSPLHF.

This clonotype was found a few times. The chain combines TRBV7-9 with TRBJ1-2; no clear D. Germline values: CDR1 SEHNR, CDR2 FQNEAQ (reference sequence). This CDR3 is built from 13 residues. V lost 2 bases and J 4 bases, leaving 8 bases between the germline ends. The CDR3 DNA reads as TGTGCCAGCAGCTTAAGGAACCCCTATGGCTACACCTTC. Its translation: CASSLRNPYGYTF. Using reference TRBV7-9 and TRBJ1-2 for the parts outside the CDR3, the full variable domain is DTGVSQNPRHKITKRGQNVTFRCDPISEHNRLYWYRQTLGQGPEFLTYFQNEAQLEKSRLLSDRFSAERPKGSFSTLEIQRTEQGDSAMYLCASSLRNPYGYTFGSGTRLTVV.

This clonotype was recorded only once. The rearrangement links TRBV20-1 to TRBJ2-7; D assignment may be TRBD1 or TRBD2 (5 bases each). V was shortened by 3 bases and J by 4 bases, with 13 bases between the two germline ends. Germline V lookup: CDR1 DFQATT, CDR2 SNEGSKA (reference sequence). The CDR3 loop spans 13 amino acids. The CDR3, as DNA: TGCAGTGCTAGGAGTGAGGGGTTATACGAGCAGTACTTC. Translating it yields CSARSEGLYEQYF.

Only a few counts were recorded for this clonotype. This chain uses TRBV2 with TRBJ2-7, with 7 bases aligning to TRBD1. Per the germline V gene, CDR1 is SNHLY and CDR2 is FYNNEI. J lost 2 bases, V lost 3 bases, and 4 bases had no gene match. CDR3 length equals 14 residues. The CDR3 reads CASSDRQGAYEQYF. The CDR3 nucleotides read TGTGCCAGCAGTGATAGGCAGGGGGCCTACGAGCAGTACTTC.

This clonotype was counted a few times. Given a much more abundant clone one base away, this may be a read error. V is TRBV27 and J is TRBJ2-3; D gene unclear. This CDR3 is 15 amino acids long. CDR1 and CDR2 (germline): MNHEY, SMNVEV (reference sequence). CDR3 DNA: TGTGCCAGCAGTCCCCTTTTTATCAGCAAAGATACGCAGTATTTT. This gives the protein CASSPLFISKDTQYF.

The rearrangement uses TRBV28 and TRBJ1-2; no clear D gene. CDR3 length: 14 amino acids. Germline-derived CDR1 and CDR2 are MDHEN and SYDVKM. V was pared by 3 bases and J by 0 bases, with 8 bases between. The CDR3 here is CASSFPGTNYGYTF. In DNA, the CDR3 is TGTGCCAGCAGTTTTCCGGGCACTAACTATGGCTACACCTTC.

CDR3 in DNA: TGCGCCAGCAGCCAAGTGAAAACAGCGGATACTTACAATGAGCAGTTCTTC. Residues: CASSQVKTADTYNEQFF. The rearrangement uses TRBV4-1 and TRBJ2-1, with a tentative D call TRBD2 (5 bases). Trimming took off 1 base at V and 4 bases at J, with 17 bases between the two ends. This CDR3 contains 17 residues. Germline V gene lookup returns CDR1 MGHRA and CDR2 YSYEKL.